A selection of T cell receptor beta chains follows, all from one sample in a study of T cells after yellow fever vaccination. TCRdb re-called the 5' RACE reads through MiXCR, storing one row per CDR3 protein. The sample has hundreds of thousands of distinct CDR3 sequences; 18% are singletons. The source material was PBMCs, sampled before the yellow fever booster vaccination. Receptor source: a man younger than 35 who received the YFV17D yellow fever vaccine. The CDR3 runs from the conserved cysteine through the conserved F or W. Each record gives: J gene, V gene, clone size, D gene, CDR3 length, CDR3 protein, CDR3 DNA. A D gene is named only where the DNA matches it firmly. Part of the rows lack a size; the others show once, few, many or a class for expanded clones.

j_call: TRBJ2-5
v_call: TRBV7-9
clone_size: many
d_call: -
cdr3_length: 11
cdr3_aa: CASSAGETQYF
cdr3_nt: TGTGCCAGCAGCGCGGGAGAGACCCAGTACTTC

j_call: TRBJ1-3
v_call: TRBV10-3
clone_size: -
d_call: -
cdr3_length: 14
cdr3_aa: CAISGTAQGNTIYF
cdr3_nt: TGTGCCATCAGCGGGACTGCCCAGGGAAACACCATATATTTT

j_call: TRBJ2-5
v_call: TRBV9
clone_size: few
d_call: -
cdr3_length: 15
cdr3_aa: CASSVEGTSGETQYF
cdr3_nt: TGTGCCAGCAGCGTAGAGGGGACCTCCGGGGAGACCCAGTACTTC

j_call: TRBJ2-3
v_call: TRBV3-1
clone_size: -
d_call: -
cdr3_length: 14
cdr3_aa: CASSQVVSADTQYF
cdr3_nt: TGTGCCAGCAGCCAAGTCGTATCGGCAGATACGCAGTATTTT

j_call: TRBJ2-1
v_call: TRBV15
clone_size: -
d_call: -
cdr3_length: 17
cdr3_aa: CATSRDRSMSSYNEQFF
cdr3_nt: TGTGCCACCAGCAGAGATAGGTCCATGAGCTCCTACAATGAGCAGTTCTTC

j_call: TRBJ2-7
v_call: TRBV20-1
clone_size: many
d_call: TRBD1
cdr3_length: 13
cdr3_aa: CSARDRFTYEQYF
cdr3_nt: TGCAGTGCTAGGGACAGGTTTACCTACGAGCAGTACTTC

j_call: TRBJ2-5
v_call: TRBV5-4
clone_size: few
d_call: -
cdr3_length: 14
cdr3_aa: CASSLDGRPATQYF
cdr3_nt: TGTGCCAGCAGCTTGGACGGCCGGCCCGCGACCCAGTACTTC

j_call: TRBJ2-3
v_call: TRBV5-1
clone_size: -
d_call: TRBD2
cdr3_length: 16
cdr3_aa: CASSFRGGLATDTQYF
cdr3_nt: TGCGCCAGCAGCTTCCGGGGGGGACTAGCAACAGATACGCAGTATTTT

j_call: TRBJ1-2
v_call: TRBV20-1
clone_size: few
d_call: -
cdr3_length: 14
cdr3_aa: CSANAATTNYGYTF
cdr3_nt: TGCAGTGCTAATGCAGCAACGACTAACTATGGCTACACCTTC

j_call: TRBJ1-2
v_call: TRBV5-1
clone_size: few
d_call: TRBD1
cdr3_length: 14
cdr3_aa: CASSLSGGADGYTF
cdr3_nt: TGCGCCAGCAGCTTATCAGGGGGCGCCGATGGCTACACCTTC

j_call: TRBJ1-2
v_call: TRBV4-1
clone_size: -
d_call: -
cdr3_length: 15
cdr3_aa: CASSPGGGGNYGYTF
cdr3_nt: TGCGCCAGCAGCCCCGGAGGGGGGGGGAACTATGGCTACACCTTC

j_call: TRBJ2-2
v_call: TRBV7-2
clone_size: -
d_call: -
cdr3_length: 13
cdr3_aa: CASSTTNTGELFF
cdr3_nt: TGTGCCAGCAGCACCACGAACACCGGGGAGCTGTTTTTT

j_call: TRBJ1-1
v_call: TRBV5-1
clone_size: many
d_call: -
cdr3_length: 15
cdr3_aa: CASSKETGTNTEAFF
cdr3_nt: TGCGCCAGCAGCAAGGAGACAGGTACTAACACTGAAGCTTTCTTT

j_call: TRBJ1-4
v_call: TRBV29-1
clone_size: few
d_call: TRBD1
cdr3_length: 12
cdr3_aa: CRGTGGYEKLFF
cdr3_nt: TGCCGAGGGACAGGGGGCTATGAAAAACTGTTTTTT

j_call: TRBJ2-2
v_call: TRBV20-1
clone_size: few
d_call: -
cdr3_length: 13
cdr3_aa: CSARVSSTGELFF
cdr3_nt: TGCAGTGCTAGGGTATCCTCAACCGGGGAGCTGTTTTTT

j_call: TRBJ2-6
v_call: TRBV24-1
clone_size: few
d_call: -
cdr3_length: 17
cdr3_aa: CATPTVYRVSGANVLTF
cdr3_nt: TGTGCCACCCCTACAGTTTACCGTGTCTCTGGGGCCAACGTCCTGACTTTC

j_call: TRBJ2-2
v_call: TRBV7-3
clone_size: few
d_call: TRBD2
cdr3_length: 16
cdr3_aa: CASSTTGAGDTGELFF
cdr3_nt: TGTGCCAGCAGCACAACTGGGGCGGGGGACACCGGGGAGCTGTTTTTT